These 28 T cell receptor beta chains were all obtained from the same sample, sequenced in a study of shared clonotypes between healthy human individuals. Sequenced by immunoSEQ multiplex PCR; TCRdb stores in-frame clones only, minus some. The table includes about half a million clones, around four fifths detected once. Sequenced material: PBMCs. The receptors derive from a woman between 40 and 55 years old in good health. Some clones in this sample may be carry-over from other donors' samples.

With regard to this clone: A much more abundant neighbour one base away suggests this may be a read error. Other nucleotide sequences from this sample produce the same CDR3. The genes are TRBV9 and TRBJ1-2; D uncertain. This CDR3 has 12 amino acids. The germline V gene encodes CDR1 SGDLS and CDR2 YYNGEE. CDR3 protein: CASSVANYGYTF. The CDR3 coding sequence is TGTGCCAGCAGCGTAGCTAACTATGGCTATACCTTC.

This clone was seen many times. The CDR3 region is CASSAGADRVPQYF. CDR3 nucleotide sequence: TGTGCCAGCAGCGCGGGCGCAGACAGGGTTCCGCAGTATTTT. V gene TRBV7-9 combines with J gene TRBJ2-3; TRBD1 matches 7 bases. V dropped 5 bases and J dropped 10; count of bases not matched to a gene: 12. The CDR3 loop spans 14 amino acids. From germline, CDR1 is SEHNR and CDR2 FQNEAQ (reference sequence).

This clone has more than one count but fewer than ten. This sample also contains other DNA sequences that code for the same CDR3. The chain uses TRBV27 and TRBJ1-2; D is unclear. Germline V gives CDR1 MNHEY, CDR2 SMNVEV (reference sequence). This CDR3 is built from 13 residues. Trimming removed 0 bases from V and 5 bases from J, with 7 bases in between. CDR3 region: CASSLSGSYGYTF. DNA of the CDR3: TGTGCCAGCAGTTTATCGGGGTCATATGGCTACACCTTC.

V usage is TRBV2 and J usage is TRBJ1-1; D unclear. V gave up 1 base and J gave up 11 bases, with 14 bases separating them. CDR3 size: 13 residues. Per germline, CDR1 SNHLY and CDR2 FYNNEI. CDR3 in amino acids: CASSEETGELAFF. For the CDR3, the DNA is TGTGCCAGCAGTGAAGAGACTGGAGAGTTGGCTTTCTTT.

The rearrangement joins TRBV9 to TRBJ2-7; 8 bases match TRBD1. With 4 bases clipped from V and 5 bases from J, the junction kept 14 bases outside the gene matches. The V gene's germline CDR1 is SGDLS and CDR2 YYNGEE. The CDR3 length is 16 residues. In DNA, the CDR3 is TGTGCCAGCAGCCCCGGATTAGGACAGGGAGGCGACGAGCAGTACTTC. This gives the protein CASSPGLGQGGDEQYF.

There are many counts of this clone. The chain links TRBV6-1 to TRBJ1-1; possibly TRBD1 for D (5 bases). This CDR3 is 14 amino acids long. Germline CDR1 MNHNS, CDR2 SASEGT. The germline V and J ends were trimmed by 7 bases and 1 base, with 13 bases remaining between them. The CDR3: CASTRTQENTEAFF. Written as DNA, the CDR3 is TGTGCCAGCACCCGAACACAGGAGAACACTGAAGCTTTCTTT.

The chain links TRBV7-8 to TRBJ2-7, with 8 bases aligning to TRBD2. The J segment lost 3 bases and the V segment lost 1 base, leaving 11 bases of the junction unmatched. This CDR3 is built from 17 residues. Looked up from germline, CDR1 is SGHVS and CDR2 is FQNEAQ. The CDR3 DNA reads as TGTGCCAGCAGCTTAGGAGGCCTGGTAGCGGGATACTACGAGCAGTACTTC. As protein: CASSLGGLVAGYYEQYF.

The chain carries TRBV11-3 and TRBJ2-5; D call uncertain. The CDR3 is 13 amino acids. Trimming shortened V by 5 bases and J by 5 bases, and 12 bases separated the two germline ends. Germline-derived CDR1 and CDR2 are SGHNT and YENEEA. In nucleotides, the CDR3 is TGTGCCAGCAGCCCTGCTAGTGTTGAGACCCAGTACTTC. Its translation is CASSPASVETQYF.

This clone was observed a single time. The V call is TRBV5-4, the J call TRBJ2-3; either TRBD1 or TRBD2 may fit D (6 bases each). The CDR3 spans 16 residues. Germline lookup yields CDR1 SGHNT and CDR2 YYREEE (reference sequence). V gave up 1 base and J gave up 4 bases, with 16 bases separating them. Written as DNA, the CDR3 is TGTGCCAGCAGCTTGATGGGGGGCGCTTCGGCAGATACGCAGTATTTT. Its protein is CASSLMGGASADTQYF.

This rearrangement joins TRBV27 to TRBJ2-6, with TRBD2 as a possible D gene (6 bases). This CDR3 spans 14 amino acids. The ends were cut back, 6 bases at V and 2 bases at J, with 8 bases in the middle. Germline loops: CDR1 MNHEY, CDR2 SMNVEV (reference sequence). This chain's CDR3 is CASSGTAGANVLTF. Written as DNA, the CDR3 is TGTGCCAGCAGCGGGACTGCTGGGGCCAACGTCCTGACTTTC.

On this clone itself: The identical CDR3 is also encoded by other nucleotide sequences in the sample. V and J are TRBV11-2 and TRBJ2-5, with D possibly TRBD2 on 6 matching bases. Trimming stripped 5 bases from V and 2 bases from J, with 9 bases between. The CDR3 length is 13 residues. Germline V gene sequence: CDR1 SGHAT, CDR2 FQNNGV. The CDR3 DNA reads TGTGCCAGCAGCCTGGGACTTCAAGAGACCCAGTACTTC. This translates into CASSLGLQETQYF.

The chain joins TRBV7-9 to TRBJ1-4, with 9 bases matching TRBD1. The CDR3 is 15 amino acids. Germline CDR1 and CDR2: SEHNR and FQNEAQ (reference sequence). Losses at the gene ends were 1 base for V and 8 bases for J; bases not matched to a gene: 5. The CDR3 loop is CASSLGTGGWEKLFF. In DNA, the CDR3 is TGTGCCAGCAGCTTAGGAACAGGGGGCTGGGAAAAACTGTTTTTT.

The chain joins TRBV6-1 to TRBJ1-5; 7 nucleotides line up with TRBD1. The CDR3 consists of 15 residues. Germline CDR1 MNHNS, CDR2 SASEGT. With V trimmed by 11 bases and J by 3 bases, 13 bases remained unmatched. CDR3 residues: CAGQETGAINQPQHF. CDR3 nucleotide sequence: TGTGCCGGACAAGAAACAGGGGCGATCAATCAGCCCCAGCATTTT.

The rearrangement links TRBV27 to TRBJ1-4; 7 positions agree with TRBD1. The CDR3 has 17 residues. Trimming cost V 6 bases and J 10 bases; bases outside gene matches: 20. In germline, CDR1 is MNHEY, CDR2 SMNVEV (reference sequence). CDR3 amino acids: CASSQGPLQGSFGKLFF. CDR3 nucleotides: TGTGCCAGCAGCCAAGGCCCCCTACAGGGGTCCTTTGGAAAACTGTTTTTT. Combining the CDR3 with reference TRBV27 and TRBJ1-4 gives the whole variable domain EAQVTQNPRYLITVTGKKLTVTCSQNMNHEYMSWYRQDPGLGLRQIYYSMNVEVTDKGDVPEGYKVSRKEKRNFPLILESPSPNQTSLYFCASSQGPLQGSFGKLFFGSGTQLSVL.

CDR3 residues: CASSSREGVSSAFF. In DNA, the CDR3 is TGTGCCAGCAGTTCGCGTGAGGGGGTAAGCTCAGCTTTCTTT. V usage is TRBV27 and J usage is TRBJ1-1; D perhaps matches TRBD1 (6 bases). The CDR3 is 14 amino acids. Trimming took off 4 bases at V and 10 bases at J, with 19 bases between the two ends. CDR1 is MNHEY and CDR2 is SMNVEV in the germline V gene (reference sequence).

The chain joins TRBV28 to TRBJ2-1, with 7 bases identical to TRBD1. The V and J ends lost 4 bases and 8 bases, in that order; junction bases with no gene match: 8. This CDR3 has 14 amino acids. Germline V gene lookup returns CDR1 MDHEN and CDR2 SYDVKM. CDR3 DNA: TGTGCCAGCAGTTCCTCTGACAGGGATGATGAGCAGTTCTTC. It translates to CASSSSDRDDEQFF.

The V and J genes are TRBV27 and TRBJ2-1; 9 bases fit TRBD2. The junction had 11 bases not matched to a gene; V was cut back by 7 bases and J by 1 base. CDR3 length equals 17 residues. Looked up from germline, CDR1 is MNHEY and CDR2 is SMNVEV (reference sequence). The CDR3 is CASTLAGGPKSYNEQFF. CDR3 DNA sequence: TGTGCCAGCACCCTCGCGGGAGGGCCTAAGTCCTACAATGAGCAGTTCTTC.

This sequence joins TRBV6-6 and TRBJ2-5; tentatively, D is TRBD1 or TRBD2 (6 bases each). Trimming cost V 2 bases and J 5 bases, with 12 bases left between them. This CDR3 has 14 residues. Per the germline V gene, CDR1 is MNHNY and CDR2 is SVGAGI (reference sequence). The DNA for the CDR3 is TGTGCCAGCAGTTACGAGGGGGGTCGTGAGACCCAGTACTTC. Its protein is CASSYEGGRETQYF.

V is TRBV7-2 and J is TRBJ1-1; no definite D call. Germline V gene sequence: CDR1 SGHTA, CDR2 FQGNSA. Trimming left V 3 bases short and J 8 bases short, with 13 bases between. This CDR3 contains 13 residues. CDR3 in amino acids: CASSLSRTAEAFF. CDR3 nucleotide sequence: TGTGCCAGCAGCTTGAGTCGTACAGCCGAAGCTTTCTTT.

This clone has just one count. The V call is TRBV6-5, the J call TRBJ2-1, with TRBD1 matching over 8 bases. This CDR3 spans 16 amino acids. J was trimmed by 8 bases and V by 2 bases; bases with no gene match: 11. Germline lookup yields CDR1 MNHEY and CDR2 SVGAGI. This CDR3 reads CASSYRTDRAIDEQFF. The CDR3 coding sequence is TGTGCCAGCAGTTACCGGACGGACAGGGCGATCGATGAGCAGTTCTTC.

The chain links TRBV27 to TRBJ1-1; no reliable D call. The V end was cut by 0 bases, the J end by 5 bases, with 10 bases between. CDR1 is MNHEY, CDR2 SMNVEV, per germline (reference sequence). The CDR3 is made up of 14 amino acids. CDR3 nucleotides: TGTGCCAGCAGTTTATCGGTAGGATGGACTGAAGCTTTCTTT. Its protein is CASSLSVGWTEAFF.

CDR3 in DNA: TGTGCCAGCAGCTTGGGTTCACTAGCGGGAGTAGATACGCAGTATTTT. This translates into CASSLGSLAGVDTQYF. V and J are TRBV11-1 and TRBJ2-3; 11 nucleotides match TRBD2. After removal of 3 bases from V and 5 bases from J, the junction contained 7 bases not matched to a gene. The CDR3 length is 16 residues. Per germline, CDR1 SGHAT and CDR2 FQDESV (reference sequence).

This CDR3 reads CASSPRTSGRDEQYF. The CDR3 DNA reads as TGTGCCAGCAGCCCCCGGACTAGCGGGAGGGACGAGCAGTACTTC. The J gene is TRBJ2-7, the V gene TRBV11-2; 15 bases fit TRBD2. Trimming removed 5 bases from V and 5 bases from J; junction bases left unmatched: 4. CDR3 length equals 15 residues. Germline CDR1 is SGHAT and CDR2 is FQNNGV.

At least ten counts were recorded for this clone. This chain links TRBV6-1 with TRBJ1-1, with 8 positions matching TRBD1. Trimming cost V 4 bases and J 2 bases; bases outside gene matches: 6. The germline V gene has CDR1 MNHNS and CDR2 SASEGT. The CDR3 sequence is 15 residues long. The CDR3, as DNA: TGTGCCAGCAGTGCCAGACAGGGGATAAACACTGAAGCTTTCTTT. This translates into CASSARQGINTEAFF.

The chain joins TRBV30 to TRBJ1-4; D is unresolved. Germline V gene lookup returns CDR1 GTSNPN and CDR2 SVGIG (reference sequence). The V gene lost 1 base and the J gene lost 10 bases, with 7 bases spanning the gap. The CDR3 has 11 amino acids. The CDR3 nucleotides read TGTGCCTGGAGTGCACCGGTAAAACTGTTTTTT. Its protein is CAWSAPVKLFF.

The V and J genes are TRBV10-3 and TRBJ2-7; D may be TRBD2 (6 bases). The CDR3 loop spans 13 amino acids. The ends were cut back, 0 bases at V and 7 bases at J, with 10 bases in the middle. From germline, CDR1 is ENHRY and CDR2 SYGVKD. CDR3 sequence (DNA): TGTGCCATCAGTGAGTCCATGGCGGGGGAGCAGTACTTC. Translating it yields CAISESMAGEQYF.

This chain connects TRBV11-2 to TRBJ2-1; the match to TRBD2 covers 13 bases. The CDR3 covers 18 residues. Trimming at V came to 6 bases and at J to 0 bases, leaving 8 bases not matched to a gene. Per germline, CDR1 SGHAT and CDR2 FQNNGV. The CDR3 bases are TGTGCCAGCAGGAGGACTAGCGGGAGAGTTTCCTCCTACAATGAGCAGTTCTTC. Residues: CASRRTSGRVSSYNEQFF.

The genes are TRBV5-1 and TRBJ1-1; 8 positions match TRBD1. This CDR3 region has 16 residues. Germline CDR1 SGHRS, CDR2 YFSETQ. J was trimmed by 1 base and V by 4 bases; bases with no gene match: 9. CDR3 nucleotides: TGCGCCAGCAGCGCTGGACAGGGATCGACGAACACTGAAGCTTTCTTT. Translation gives CASSAGQGSTNTEAFF.